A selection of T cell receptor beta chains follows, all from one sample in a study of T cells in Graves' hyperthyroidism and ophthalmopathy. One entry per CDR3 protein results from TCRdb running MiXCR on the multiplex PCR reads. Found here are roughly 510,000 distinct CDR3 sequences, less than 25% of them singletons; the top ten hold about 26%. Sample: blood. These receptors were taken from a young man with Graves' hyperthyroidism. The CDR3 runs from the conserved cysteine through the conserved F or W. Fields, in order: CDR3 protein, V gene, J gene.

CDR3 protein: CASSLDRAPNYGYTF
V gene: TRBV6-2/TRBV6-3
J gene: TRBJ1-2

CDR3 protein: CASSPRPETQYF
V gene: TRBV2
J gene: TRBJ2-5

CDR3 protein: CASSPRTGFSSYEQYF
V gene: TRBV7-9
J gene: TRBJ2-7

CDR3 protein: CASSQGMLKTGNTIYF
V gene: TRBV4-1
J gene: TRBJ1-3

CDR3 protein: CSALSGLVSYEQYF
V gene: TRBV20-1
J gene: TRBJ2-7

CDR3 protein: CASSEGQVLSNQPQHF
V gene: TRBV28
J gene: TRBJ1-5

CDR3 protein: CATSDLWTGSSGNTIYF
V gene: TRBV24-1
J gene: TRBJ1-3

CDR3 protein: CASYSYEQYF
V gene: TRBV6-1
J gene: TRBJ2-7

CDR3 protein: CSASPGQSNQPQHF
V gene: TRBV20-1
J gene: TRBJ1-5

CDR3 protein: CASSLVKGQINRNYEQYF
V gene: TRBV28
J gene: TRBJ2-7

CDR3 protein: CSGGTGTTEAFF
V gene: TRBV20-1
J gene: TRBJ1-1

CDR3 protein: CSAREHRNGYTF
V gene: TRBV20-1
J gene: TRBJ1-2

CDR3 protein: CAWSGWNNMNTEAFF
V gene: TRBV30
J gene: TRBJ1-1

CDR3 protein: CASSLIGGKNIQYF
V gene: TRBV12-3/TRBV12-4
J gene: TRBJ2-4

CDR3 protein: CSVGGDQPQHF
V gene: TRBV29-1
J gene: TRBJ1-5

CDR3 protein: CATSDSRTSGVETQYF
V gene: TRBV24-1
J gene: TRBJ2-5

CDR3 protein: CASSQQESVVNRGRRTYEQYF
V gene: TRBV4-2
J gene: TRBJ2-7

CDR3 protein: CASSQDGVRETQYF
V gene: TRBV3-1
J gene: TRBJ2-5

CDR3 protein: CAWLAGTLGNTIYF
V gene: TRBV30
J gene: TRBJ1-3

CDR3 protein: CASSPTGEWGYTF
V gene: TRBV7-9
J gene: TRBJ1-2

CDR3 protein: CASSSPGLGQETQYF
V gene: TRBV12-3/TRBV12-4
J gene: TRBJ2-5

CDR3 protein: CASSFPNGGTYGYTF
V gene: TRBV28
J gene: TRBJ1-2

CDR3 protein: CASSSTNDRSNYGYTF
V gene: TRBV5-1
J gene: TRBJ1-2

CDR3 protein: CASSFATSGGTETQYF
V gene: TRBV28
J gene: TRBJ2-5

CDR3 protein: CAWSVGPVNTGELFF
V gene: TRBV30
J gene: TRBJ2-2

CDR3 protein: CASSQEGDSYEQYF
V gene: TRBV4-1
J gene: TRBJ2-7

CDR3 protein: CASSPRLGGYGYTF
V gene: TRBV27
J gene: TRBJ1-2

CDR3 protein: CSAKVHYEQYF
V gene: TRBV20-1
J gene: TRBJ2-7

CDR3 protein: CASSTGINSPLHF
V gene: TRBV6-1
J gene: TRBJ1-6

CDR3 protein: CSARDGSNQPQHF
V gene: TRBV20-1
J gene: TRBJ1-5

CDR3 protein: CASSSAGWGNQPQHF
V gene: TRBV19
J gene: TRBJ1-5

CDR3 protein: CASGGGMSYEQYF
V gene: TRBV6-1
J gene: TRBJ2-7